One sample yielded the 19 T cell receptor beta chains listed below, sequenced in a study of CD8+ T cells in alopecia areata. Reverse transcription of extracted RNA yielded cDNA, which provided the sequencing template. TCRdb keeps only in-frame clones here, not all; method: immunoSEQ multiplex PCR. This sample has some 170,000 clones, with roughly 53% found just once. Stated treatment: oral pan-JAK inhibitor, 5-10 mg twice daily. Sequences were derived from CD8+ T cells sorted from blood, sampled at week 24, from a patient treated with tofacitinib. The receptors originated from a human donor with alopecia areata.

The chain joins TRBV5-1 to TRBJ2-5, with D tentatively TRBD2 (6 bases). Germline CDR1 reads SGHRS; CDR2 reads YFSETQ. The length of the CDR3 is 17 residues. V was shortened by 3 bases and J by 1 base, with 19 bases between the two germline ends. CDR3 amino acids: CASSSLLLADSQETQYF. The CDR3 nucleotides read TGCGCCAGCAGCTCCCTTTTACTAGCCGATTCCCAAGAGACCCAGTACTTC.

The V and J genes are TRBV2 and TRBJ2-5; 7 bases align to TRBD1. V shed 4 bases, J shed 2 bases, and the junction held 1 base outside the gene matches. CDR1 is SNHLY, CDR2 FYNNEI, per germline. CDR3 length: 13 residues. In nucleotides, the CDR3 is TGTGCCAGCAGTGGGGGACAGCAAGAGACCCAGTACTTC. Translation gives CASSGGQQETQYF.

The chain couples TRBV2 to TRBJ2-2, with D possibly TRBD2 on 5 matching bases. V dropped 9 bases and J dropped 6 bases, with 14 bases sitting between them. Germline-derived CDR1 and CDR2 are SNHLY and FYNNEI. The CDR3 is made up of 13 amino acids. The CDR3 reads CARSDIASGELFF. For the CDR3, the DNA is TGTGCCAGAAGCGATATAGCGTCCGGGGAGCTGTTTTTT.

The chain couples TRBV28 to TRBJ1-5, with 8 nucleotides matching TRBD1. Per the germline V gene, CDR1 is MDHEN and CDR2 is SYDVKM. Losses at the gene ends were 3 bases for V and 3 bases for J; bases not matched to a gene: 4. The CDR3 spans 15 residues. CDR3 sequence: CASSLPGQVNQPQHF. As DNA, the CDR3 is TGTGCCAGCAGTTTGCCGGGACAGGTCAATCAGCCCCAGCATTTT.

The genes are TRBV10-3 and TRBJ1-2; D unresolved. This CDR3 has 13 amino acids. The germline gives CDR1 ENHRY, CDR2 SYGVKD. Trimming stripped 0 bases from V and 6 bases from J, with 8 bases between. The CDR3 loop reads CAISESGPNGYTF. The CDR3 DNA is TGTGCCATCAGTGAGTCCGGACCCAATGGCTACACCTTC.

J is TRBJ2-6 and V is TRBV2; TRBD1 or TRBD2 may be the D gene (5 bases each). Germline loops: CDR1 SNHLY, CDR2 FYNNEI. V lost 10 bases, J lost 1 base, and 23 bases lay in between. The CDR3 spans 18 residues. The CDR3 loop reads CATFGTHYDQSGANVLTF. The CDR3 DNA sequence: TGTGCCACCTTCGGGACCCACTACGACCAATCTGGGGCCAACGTCCTGACTTTC.

V gene TRBV30 combines with J gene TRBJ1-4, with 8 bases identical to TRBD1. Per germline, CDR1 GTSNPN and CDR2 SVGIG (reference sequence). After removal of 0 bases from V and 8 bases from J, the junction contained 8 bases not matched to a gene. This CDR3 region has 15 residues. Written as DNA, the CDR3 is TGTGCCTGGAGTGTGACCGGACAGGGAATCGAAAAACTGTTTTTT. It is translated as CAWSVTGQGIEKLFF.

This clone was counted between two and nine times. The chain couples TRBV7-2 to TRBJ2-1; 8 positions agree with TRBD2. Germline V lookup: CDR1 SGHTA, CDR2 FQGNSA. The CDR3 spans 14 residues. After removal of 6 bases from V and 4 bases from J, the junction contained 5 bases not matched to a gene. CDR3 coding DNA: TGTGCCAGCAGTTACGGGGGGGAATACAATGAGCAGTTCTTC. It encodes CASSYGGEYNEQFF.

V and J are TRBV29-1 and TRBJ1-2; a weak D match, TRBD1 (5 bases). The V end was cut by 4 bases, the J end by 8 bases, with 14 bases between. CDR1 is SQVTM, CDR2 ANQGSEA, per germline. The CDR3 contains 12 residues. This CDR3 reads CSVVGLGEGYTF. The CDR3 coding sequence is TGCAGCGTTGTGGGGTTGGGGGAAGGCTACACCTTC.

V is TRBV30 and J is TRBJ1-1; D is ambiguous. Germline CDR1 is GTSNPN and CDR2 is SVGIG (reference sequence). This CDR3 has 11 amino acids. With 0 bases removed from V and 4 bases from J, the gap between germline ends came to 3 bases. The chain's CDR3 is CAWSVTTEAFF. For the CDR3, the DNA is TGTGCCTGGAGTGTAACCACTGAAGCTTTCTTT.

This chain links TRBV30 with TRBJ2-2; D may correspond to TRBD1 or TRBD2 (5 bases each). The CDR3 extends over 12 amino acids. Trimming pared 4 bases from V and 4 bases from J, leaving 7 bases between. Per germline, CDR1 GTSNPN and CDR2 SVGIG (reference sequence). The CDR3 DNA reads as TGTGCCTGGAATGGGGGCACCGGGGAGCTGTTTTTT. Amino acid sequence: CAWNGGTGELFF.

The J gene is TRBJ2-1, the V gene TRBV7-8; TRBD2 matches at 15 bases. This CDR3 spans 17 amino acids. Trimming cost V 4 bases and J 7 bases; bases outside gene matches: 8. CDR1 and CDR2 from the germline V gene are SGHVS and FQNEAQ. The CDR3 nucleotides are TGTGCCAGCAGCTCCGGACTAGCGGGGGGGCCGAATAATGAGCAGTTCTTC. Its translation: CASSSGLAGGPNNEQFF.

The rearrangement links TRBV19 to TRBJ1-5, with no clear D. Trimming stripped 5 bases from V and 4 bases from J, with 15 bases between. This CDR3 spans 15 amino acids. Germline V gene lookup returns CDR1 LNHDA and CDR2 SQIVND (reference sequence). The CDR3 here is CASSQKGGGNQPQHF. CDR3 DNA sequence: TGTGCCAGTAGTCAAAAGGGCGGAGGTAATCAGCCCCAGCATTTT.

This clone was seen only a few times. The chain recombines TRBV7-9 with TRBJ1-5, with D tentatively TRBD1 (5 bases). CDR1 and CDR2 from the germline V gene are SEHNR and FQNEAQ (reference sequence). The V end was cut by 2 bases, the J end by 8 bases, with 13 bases between. The CDR3 covers 14 residues. CDR3: CASSLSSREEPQHF. Written as DNA, the CDR3 is TGTGCCAGCAGCTTATCTAGCAGGGAGGAGCCCCAGCATTTT. Supplemented by reference TRBV7-9 and TRBJ1-5, the full variable domain reads DTGVSQNPRHKITKRGQNVTFRCDPISEHNRLYWYRQTLGQGPEFLTYFQNEAQLEKSRLLSDRFSAERPKGSFSTLEIQRTEQGDSAMYLCASSLSSREEPQHFGDGTRLSIL.

The chain carries TRBV11-1 and TRBJ2-7; a possible D gene is TRBD2 (5 bases). The length of the CDR3 is 14 residues. Germline CDR1 reads SGHAT; CDR2 reads FQDESV (reference sequence). V lost 1 base and J 2 bases, leaving 9 bases between the germline ends. CDR3 bases: TGTGCCAGCAGCTTAGGGACGGGAACCTACGAGCAGTACTTC. Protein sequence: CASSLGTGTYEQYF. Combining the CDR3 with reference TRBV11-1 and TRBJ2-7 gives the whole variable domain EAEVAQSPRYKITEKSQAVAFWCDPISGHATLYWYRQILGQGPELLVQFQDESVVDDSQLPKDRFSAERLKGVDSTLKIQPAELGDSAMYLCASSLGTGTYEQYFGPGTRLTVT.

The chain couples TRBV23-1 to TRBJ1-4; D unclear. TRBV23-1 is annotated as an ORF whose role is uncertain. The CDR3 spans 14 residues. V shed 6 bases and J shed 8 bases, with 16 bases lying between them. CDR3 sequence reads: CASRRHLPREKLFF. The CDR3 coding sequence is TGCGCCAGCAGGAGACATCTCCCTAGAGAAAAACTGTTTTTT.

The CDR3 DNA is TGTGCCAGCAGCTTGTGGTTTTCGGAGGCCGAGCAGTACTTC. It is translated as CASSLWFSEAEQYF. V gene TRBV5-6 combines with J gene TRBJ2-7, with D perhaps matching TRBD2 (5 bases). Trimming left V 1 base short and J 6 bases short, with 14 bases between. The CDR3 consists of 14 residues. Germline lookup yields CDR1 SGHDT and CDR2 YYEEEE.

The rearrangement uses TRBV29-1 and TRBJ2-1; no clear D. CDR1 is SQVTM and CDR2 is ANQGSEA in the germline V gene. CDR3 size: 13 residues. Trimming pared 0 bases from V and 4 bases from J, leaving 7 bases between. CDR3 nucleotide sequence: TGCAGCGTTGAAGAAGGCAGGTACAATGAGCAGTTCTTC. Protein product: CSVEEGRYNEQFF.

This chain uses TRBV12-5 with TRBJ2-1; D not certain. Germline V lookup: CDR1 LGHNT, CDR2 FRNRAP. V lost 1 base to trimming and J lost 2 bases, with 9 bases between them. This CDR3 has 15 residues. The CDR3: CASGLASNPYNEQFF. The CDR3 DNA reads TGTGCTAGTGGTTTGGCATCAAACCCCTACAATGAGCAGTTCTTC.